These 27 T cell receptor beta chains were sequenced from one sample in a study of vaccination and CD4 T cells after COVID-19. For these receptors, no antigen is known. Treatment noted: roughly 10-day PBMC culture with coronavirus spike peptide pools or control peptides (ViraFEST assay). Cultured CD4+ T-cell DNA underwent Oncomine TCR Beta short-read sequencing. TCRdb fed the PCR reads into MiXCR, producing one record per CDR3 protein. The table includes around 9,500 distinct CDR3 sequences, less than 65% detected once. The sample comprised CD4+ T cells from blood, cultured in vitro. The receptor source for this set is a human donor who had recovered from COVID-19.

This clonotype was seen only a few times. The chain recombines TRBV20-1 with TRBJ1-2; perhaps TRBD1 as D (6 bases). V gave up 0 bases and J gave up 7 bases, with 12 bases separating them. From germline, CDR1 is DFQATT and CDR2 SNEGSKA (reference sequence). This CDR3 is built from 13 residues. The chain's CDR3 is CSARENGGAGYTF. The CDR3 DNA follows: TGCAGTGCTAGAGAGAACGGGGGCGCTGGCTACACCTTC.

J is TRBJ1-2 and V is TRBV24-1, with D unresolved. V gave up 4 bases and J gave up 4 bases, with 18 bases separating them. This CDR3 is 16 amino acids long. Germline CDR1 is KGHDR and CDR2 is SFDVKD. DNA of the CDR3: TGTGCCACCAGTGACTCCACATCCAAAAGGACCTATGGCTACACCTTC. This sequence encodes CATSDSTSKRTYGYTF.

The chain employs TRBV7-2 and TRBJ1-2; unclear D gene. Trimming cost V 5 bases and J 0 bases, with 7 bases left between them. Per germline, CDR1 SGHTA and CDR2 FQGNSA. The CDR3 consists of 13 residues. The CDR3 nucleotides read TGTGCCAGCAGCCCCGACTCTAACTATGGCTACACCTTC. Protein product: CASSPDSNYGYTF.

This rearrangement joins TRBV21-1 to TRBJ2-7; the table's D call, TRBD2, was not checked against the DNA. TRBV21-1 is described as a pseudogene. This CDR3 spans 17 amino acids. DNA for the CDR3: TGTGCCAGCGGCATCGGGACTAGCGGGAGGGCCTTATACGAGCAGTACTTC. It translates to CASGIGTSGRALYEQYF.

The chain couples TRBV20-1 to TRBJ2-7, with D hard to call. This CDR3 is built from 12 residues. Germline CDR1 is DFQATT and CDR2 is SNEGSKA (reference sequence). V dropped 6 bases and J dropped 3 bases, with 12 bases sitting between them. The CDR3 coding sequence is TGCAGTGCCGAATCCCCCGGCTACGAGCAGTACTTC. Translation: CSAESPGYEQYF.

The rearrangement links TRBV11-2 to TRBJ2-1; 13 bases line up with TRBD2. Germline V CDR1 and CDR2: SGHAT, FQNNGV. The V and J ends lost 5 bases and 10 bases, in that order; junction bases with no gene match: 11. There are 16 residues in the CDR3. As DNA, the CDR3 is TGTGCCAGCAGCGAACCGACTAGCGGGGGGCGGGGGGAGCAGTTCTTC. Translated, it gives CASSEPTSGGRGEQFF.

The chain combines TRBV6-1 with TRBJ2-7; the match to TRBD2 covers 10 bases. Per the germline V gene, CDR1 is MNHNS and CDR2 is SASEGT. V lost 6 bases to trimming and J lost 1 base; unmatched junction nucleotides: 0. CDR3 length: 13 residues. The CDR3 loop is CASRGLASYEQYF. The CDR3 bases are TGTGCCAGCAGGGGACTAGCGTCCTACGAGCAGTACTTC.

This chain links TRBV6-1 with TRBJ1-6; no clear D. This CDR3 has 16 residues. Germline V gene data show CDR1 as MNHNS and CDR2 as SASEGT. V was shortened by 2 bases and J by 0 bases, with 8 bases between the two germline ends. CDR3 sequence (DNA): TGTGCCAGCAGTGAATCTGTTGGCTCCTATAATTCACCCCTCCACTTT. Translating gives CASSESVGSYNSPLHF.

The chain is built from TRBV7-3 and TRBJ1-5; no clear D. Looked up from germline, CDR1 is SGHTA and CDR2 is FQGTGA. V lost 5 bases to trimming and J lost 6 bases, with 17 bases between them. This CDR3 is 15 amino acids long. The CDR3 DNA reads TGTGCCAGCAGCCCACTCGGTGGGGAGGGTCAGCCCCAGCATTTT. This encodes CASSPLGGEGQPQHF.

In DNA form, the CDR3 reads TGTGCCAGCAGTCGCGGACTAGCGGGGGGAGTGTTCTTC. This translates into CASSRGLAGGVFF. The chain couples TRBV6-2 or TRBV6-3 to TRBJ2-1; 14 bases match TRBD2. This CDR3 spans 13 amino acids. Germline lookup yields CDR1 MNHEY and CDR2 SVGEGT. After removal of 5 bases from V and 15 bases from J, the junction contained 6 bases not matched to a gene.

The rearrangement uses TRBV7-9 and TRBJ2-2; unclear D gene. The germline V and J ends were trimmed by 8 bases and 9 bases, with 10 bases remaining between them. The CDR3 has 11 residues. Germline values: CDR1 SEHNR, CDR2 FQNEAQ (reference sequence). The DNA of the CDR3 is TGTGCCAGCGATCTAGGGCGGGAGCTGTTTTTT. It specifies CASDLGRELFF. The whole variable domain, remainder taken from reference TRBV7-9 and TRBJ2-2, is DTGVSQNPRHKITKRGQNVTFRCDPISEHNRLYWYRQTLGQGPEFLTYFQNEAQLEKSRLLSDRFSAERPKGSFSTLEIQRTEQGDSAMYLCASDLGRELFFGEGSRLTVL.

The rearrangement joins TRBV10-3 to TRBJ2-1; 9 nucleotides align to TRBD1. J lost 2 bases, V lost 7 bases, and 9 bases had no gene match. The germline V gene encodes CDR1 ENHRY and CDR2 SYGVKD. This CDR3 has 16 amino acids. In DNA, the CDR3 is TGTGCCATCATGGCGGGACAGGGATCGACCTACAATGAGCAGTTCTTC. Its protein is CAIMAGQGSTYNEQFF.

The CDR3 DNA follows: TGTGCCAGCAGTTTAGACCCCCTCGGACCTGGCAAATACGAGCAGTACTTC. The encoded protein is CASSLDPLGPGKYEQYF. This chain connects TRBV27 to TRBJ2-7; D uncertain. The germline V and J ends were trimmed by 2 bases and 4 bases, with 21 bases remaining between them. The CDR3 is 17 amino acids. The germline V gene has CDR1 MNHEY and CDR2 SMNVEV (reference sequence).

The gene calls are TRBV7-3 and TRBJ1-1; tentative D call: TRBD1 (5 bases). CDR3 length: 19 amino acids. Germline CDR1 and CDR2: SGHTA and FQGTGA. V lost 1 base and J 1 base, leaving 22 bases between the germline ends. The chain's CDR3 is CASSLKPALSFDRNTEAFF. Here the CDR3 DNA reads TGTGCCAGCAGCTTAAAACCGGCCCTTTCTTTCGACAGGAACACTGAAGCTTTCTTT.

V is TRBV27 and J is TRBJ2-6, with D uncertain. The CDR3 has 17 amino acids. The germline V gene has CDR1 MNHEY and CDR2 SMNVEV (reference sequence). The V and J ends lost 5 bases and 2 bases respectively, with 16 bases between them. CDR3 sequence: CASSLRPQIAGANVLTF. The DNA for the CDR3 is TGTGCCAGCAGTCTCCGTCCTCAGATAGCTGGGGCCAACGTCCTGACTTTC.

The V and J genes are TRBV7-2 and TRBJ2-1, with a possible D match to TRBD2 (7 bases). Germline assignment: CDR1 SGHTA and CDR2 FQGNSA. Trimming cost V 1 base and J 7 bases, with 8 bases left between them. CDR3 length: 13 residues. The CDR3 region is CASSLEGGNEQFF. CDR3 nucleotide sequence: TGTGCCAGCAGCTTAGAGGGGGGGAATGAGCAGTTCTTC.

The gene calls are TRBV25-1 and TRBJ2-2; D is perhaps TRBD2 (7 bases). The V gene lost 6 bases and the J gene lost 4 bases, with 15 bases spanning the gap. From germline, CDR1 is MGHDK and CDR2 SYGVNS. The CDR3 covers 15 residues. For the CDR3, the DNA is TGTGCCAGCAGCGAGGGGGGGGGAGGCACCGGGGAGCTGTTTTTT. Translated: CASSEGGGGTGELFF.

The chain employs TRBV6-2 or TRBV6-3 and TRBJ2-5; a possible D gene is TRBD2 (6 bases). The length of the CDR3 is 15 residues. V lost 6 bases to trimming and J lost 9 bases, with 23 bases between them. Germline CDR1 reads MNHEY; CDR2 reads SVGEGT. Here the CDR3 DNA reads TGTGCCAGCAGACCCGCCGGGACTCCTTCAGGTCCCCAGTACTTC. Translated, it gives CASRPAGTPSGPQYF.

This clonotype was seen a handful of times. This chain links TRBV27 with TRBJ2-2, with D unclear. The ends were cut back, 8 bases at V and 3 bases at J, with 19 bases in the middle. Per germline, CDR1 MNHEY and CDR2 SMNVEV (reference sequence). The CDR3 has 16 residues. CDR3: CASLHRVTLDTGELFF. The CDR3 DNA follows: TGTGCCAGCCTACATAGGGTCACTCTGGACACCGGGGAGCTGTTTTTT.

This chain uses TRBV6-4 with TRBJ2-2, with D possibly matching TRBD1 (5 bases). V was clipped by 11 bases and J by 0 bases, with 22 bases between them. CDR1 is MRHNA and CDR2 is SNTAGT in the germline V gene. The CDR3 contains 17 residues. This CDR3 reads CAGLCPQGCSNTGELFF. DNA for the CDR3: TGTGCCGGTCTCTGCCCCCAGGGATGCTCGAACACCGGGGAGCTGTTTTTT.

The chain uses TRBV7-2 and TRBJ2-4; D is perhaps TRBD2 (6 bases). This CDR3 region has 15 residues. CDR1 and CDR2 (germline): SGHTA, FQGNSA. V gave up 0 bases and J gave up 10 bases, with 16 bases separating them. CDR3 sequence: CASSLAGGPGEIQYF. The CDR3 DNA sequence: TGTGCCAGCAGCTTAGCGGGAGGACCGGGGGAAATTCAGTACTTC.

This clonotype has only a few counts. The chain joins TRBV7-3 to TRBJ1-1; maybe TRBD1 (5 bases). The CDR3 totals 13 residues. Germline CDR1 SGHTA, CDR2 FQGTGA. The V end lost 11 bases, the J end lost 1 base, and 14 bases lay between the germline ends. In nucleotides, the CDR3 is TGTGCCTCATCCCGAAGGGGGAACACTGAAGCTTTCTTT. Its translation: CASSRRGNTEAFF. Together with reference TRBV7-3 and TRBJ1-1, the CDR3 gives the full variable domain: GAGVSQTPSNKVTEKGKYVELRCDPISGHTALYWYRQSLGQGPEFLIYFQGTGAADDSGLPNDRFFAVRPEGSVSTLKIQRTERGDSAVYLCASSRRGNTEAFFGQGTRLTVV.

This chain connects TRBV7-2 to TRBJ1-2; D not resolved. CDR3 size: 15 residues. V was cut by 3 bases and J by 0 bases, with 11 bases left in between. CDR1 and CDR2 (germline): SGHTA, FQGNSA. The CDR3 nucleotides read TGTGCCAGCAGCTTTCCTACCGCCACTAACTATGGCTACACCTTC. Encoded protein: CASSFPTATNYGYTF.

The table lists this clonotype with a few counts. The chain couples TRBV7-9 to TRBJ1-5; tentative D call: TRBD1 (5 bases). The CDR3 sequence is 13 residues long. The ends were cut back, 4 bases at V and 5 bases at J, with 9 bases in the middle. CDR1 is SEHNR, CDR2 FQNEAQ, per germline (reference sequence). CDR3 DNA: TGTGCCAGCAGCTCGGGGGGTGATCAGCCCCAGCATTTT. Translating gives CASSSGGDQPQHF.

V is TRBV18 and J is TRBJ1-5; D call uncertain. CDR1 and CDR2 (germline): KGHSH, LQKENI. V was clipped by 6 bases and J by 7 bases, with 13 bases between them. The CDR3 is 13 amino acids. The CDR3 nucleotides are TGTGCCAGCTCGTCCGACTTGGAGCAGCCCCAGCATTTT. Translation gives CASSSDLEQPQHF. The whole variable domain, remainder taken from reference TRBV18 and TRBJ1-5, is NAGVMQNPRHLVRRRGQEARLRCSPMKGHSHVYWYRQLPEEGLKFMVYLQKENIIDESGMPKERFSAEFPKEGPSILRIQQVVRGDSAAYFCASSSDLEQPQHFGDGTRLSIL.

The chain is built from TRBV12-3 or TRBV12-4 and TRBJ1-5, with no clear D. The CDR3 is 13 amino acids. V was pared by 1 base and J by 5 bases, with 6 bases between. CDR3 DNA sequence: TGTGCCAGCAGTTTAGAAAGGGATCAGCCCCAGCATTTT. Translated: CASSLERDQPQHF.

This chain connects TRBV20-1 to TRBJ1-1, with a tentative D call TRBD1 (5 bases). The germline V gene has CDR1 DFQATT and CDR2 SNEGSKA (reference sequence). V lost 5 bases to trimming and J lost 1 base, with 8 bases between them. The CDR3 contains 12 residues. The CDR3 DNA reads as TGCAGTGCTCCTCAGGGGAACACTGAAGCTTTCTTT. Translation: CSAPQGNTEAFF.